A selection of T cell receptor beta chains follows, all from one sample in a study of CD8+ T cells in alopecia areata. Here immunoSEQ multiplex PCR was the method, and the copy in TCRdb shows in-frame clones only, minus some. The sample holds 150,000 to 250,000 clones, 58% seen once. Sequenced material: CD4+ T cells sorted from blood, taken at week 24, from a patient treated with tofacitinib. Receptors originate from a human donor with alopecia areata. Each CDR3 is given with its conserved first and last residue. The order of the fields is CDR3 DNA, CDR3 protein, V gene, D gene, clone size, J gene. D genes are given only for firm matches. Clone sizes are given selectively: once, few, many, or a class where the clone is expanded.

cdr3_nt: TGTGCCAGCAGCTTAGACCGCCAAGAGACCCAGTACTTC
cdr3_aa: CASSLDRQETQYF
v_call: TRBV7-2
d_call: -
clone_size: few
j_call: TRBJ2-5

cdr3_nt: TGCAGCGTTGGAAGCGGGGGGTACGCCGGGGAGCTGTTTTTT
cdr3_aa: CSVGSGGYAGELFF
v_call: TRBV29-1
d_call: TRBD2
clone_size: -
j_call: TRBJ2-2

cdr3_nt: TGTGCCAGCAGTCCATCTGGACAACTCTCTGGAAACACCATATATTTT
cdr3_aa: CASSPSGQLSGNTIYF
v_call: TRBV7-6
d_call: -
clone_size: -
j_call: TRBJ1-3

cdr3_nt: TGCGCCAGCAGCTGGAGAGCGAACTCCTACAATGAGCAGTTCTTC
cdr3_aa: CASSWRANSYNEQFF
v_call: TRBV5-1
d_call: -
clone_size: -
j_call: TRBJ2-1

cdr3_nt: TGTGCCAGCAGCTCAAGGGGACCGGGCGCCTACGAGCAGTACTTC
cdr3_aa: CASSSRGPGAYEQYF
v_call: TRBV7-2
d_call: -
clone_size: few
j_call: TRBJ2-7

cdr3_nt: TGCGCCAGCAGCTTGGGAATTGCAGGAGAGACCCAGTACTTC
cdr3_aa: CASSLGIAGETQYF
v_call: TRBV5-1
d_call: -
clone_size: -
j_call: TRBJ2-5

cdr3_nt: TGCGCCAGCAGCTTGACCTTCTCCACCGGGGAGCTGTTTTTT
cdr3_aa: CASSLTFSTGELFF
v_call: TRBV5-1
d_call: -
clone_size: -
j_call: TRBJ2-2

cdr3_nt: TGTGCCAGCAGCGCTATTATGAACACCATATATTTT
cdr3_aa: CASSAIMNTIYF
v_call: TRBV7-2
d_call: -
clone_size: -
j_call: TRBJ1-3

cdr3_nt: TGTGCCACCATAACAGGCAGCTATGGCTACACCTTC
cdr3_aa: CATITGSYGYTF
v_call: TRBV6-5
d_call: -
clone_size: few
j_call: TRBJ1-2

cdr3_nt: TGTGCCTGGGGACCGGGACTAGCTTCCAATGAGCAGTTCTTC
cdr3_aa: CAWGPGLASNEQFF
v_call: TRBV30
d_call: TRBD2
clone_size: -
j_call: TRBJ2-1

cdr3_nt: TGTGCCAGCAGTTACCGGAGCCCGGGAGCGGCCGGGGAGCTGTTTTTT
cdr3_aa: CASSYRSPGAAGELFF
v_call: TRBV6-5
d_call: -
clone_size: -
j_call: TRBJ2-2

cdr3_nt: TGTGCCAGCAGCCTGACTCGCGGGAGCACAGAGACCCAGTACTTC
cdr3_aa: CASSLTRGSTETQYF
v_call: TRBV14
d_call: TRBD2
clone_size: -
j_call: TRBJ2-5

cdr3_nt: TGCAGCGGAGGAGGGACTAGTGCCCAAGAGACCCAGTACTTC
cdr3_aa: CSGGGTSAQETQYF
v_call: TRBV29-1
d_call: TRBD2
clone_size: -
j_call: TRBJ2-5

cdr3_nt: TGCGCCAGCAGCCGGGGTGTCGCAAGGGTCGGGAACATTCAGTACTTC
cdr3_aa: CASSRGVARVGNIQYF
v_call: TRBV4-3
d_call: -
clone_size: -
j_call: TRBJ2-4

cdr3_nt: TGTGCCACCTCGGCTGGGGGAAACAATGAGCAGTTCTTC
cdr3_aa: CATSAGGNNEQFF
v_call: TRBV6-5
d_call: -
clone_size: -
j_call: TRBJ2-1

cdr3_nt: TGTGCCATCAGTTCCCCCCGGGATACGCAGTATTTT
cdr3_aa: CAISSPRDTQYF
v_call: TRBV10-3
d_call: -
clone_size: -
j_call: TRBJ2-3

cdr3_nt: TGTGCCAGCAGTCATTCCGGGATAGCCCAAAACATTCAGTACTTC
cdr3_aa: CASSHSGIAQNIQYF
v_call: TRBV2
d_call: -
clone_size: -
j_call: TRBJ2-4

cdr3_nt: TGTGCCTGGAGTACAGGGCACTATGGCTACACCTTC
cdr3_aa: CAWSTGHYGYTF
v_call: TRBV30
d_call: -
clone_size: -
j_call: TRBJ1-2

cdr3_nt: TGCGCCAGCAGCCGCGCCGGGACAGGGAACACTGAAGCTTTCTTT
cdr3_aa: CASSRAGTGNTEAFF
v_call: TRBV5-1
d_call: TRBD1
clone_size: -
j_call: TRBJ1-1

cdr3_nt: TGTGCCAGCAGCTTAAGGACAGAGAGCTACGAGCAGTACTTC
cdr3_aa: CASSLRTESYEQYF
v_call: TRBV7-2
d_call: -
clone_size: -
j_call: TRBJ2-7

cdr3_nt: TGTGCCAGCAGCTTAAAGTCTAACTATGGCTACACCTTC
cdr3_aa: CASSLKSNYGYTF
v_call: TRBV7-2
d_call: -
clone_size: -
j_call: TRBJ1-2

cdr3_nt: TGCGCCAGCAGCCAAGATCCGTCTAGTAAAGCGACCCAGTACTTC
cdr3_aa: CASSQDPSSKATQYF
v_call: TRBV4-1
d_call: -
clone_size: -
j_call: TRBJ2-5

cdr3_nt: TGCGCCAGCAGCCAAGAAAGGGTTGGGGACACCGGGGAGCTGTTTTTT
cdr3_aa: CASSQERVGDTGELFF
v_call: TRBV4-1
d_call: -
clone_size: few
j_call: TRBJ2-2

cdr3_nt: TGTGCCAGCAGCTTGACAGGGTTGGGCACCGGGGAGCTGTTTTTT
cdr3_aa: CASSLTGLGTGELFF
v_call: TRBV7-3
d_call: TRBD1
clone_size: -
j_call: TRBJ2-2

cdr3_nt: TGTGCCAGCAGAAGTAACGGTCTTCGGGGTCTGACCCAGTACTTC
cdr3_aa: CASRSNGLRGLTQYF
v_call: TRBV28
d_call: -
clone_size: few
j_call: TRBJ2-5

cdr3_nt: TGCGCCAGCAGCTTGTCGGGACGGAACACCGGGGAGCTGTTTTTT
cdr3_aa: CASSLSGRNTGELFF
v_call: TRBV5-1
d_call: -
clone_size: many
j_call: TRBJ2-2

cdr3_nt: TGTGCCAGCAGCGTAGGACAGGGGAGCACCGGGGAGCTGTTTTTT
cdr3_aa: CASSVGQGSTGELFF
v_call: TRBV9
d_call: TRBD1
clone_size: -
j_call: TRBJ2-2